A single sample gave rise to the 32 T cell receptor beta chains below, sequenced in a study of T cells in severe cutaneous drug reactions. The iRepertoire multiplex PCR system with TCR subtype-specific primers built both bulk and single-cell libraries. With the multiplex PCR reads reprocessed, TCRdb shows one record per CDR3 protein and no DNA. The table lists thousands of distinct CDR3 sequences. The patients sequenced had a carbamazepine-induced Stevens-Johnson syndrome or toxic epidermal necrolysis reaction. Sequencing input: PBMCs. The receptors stem from a human donor with Stevens-Johnson syndrome, a severe cutaneous drug reaction.

The chain carries TRBV6-6 and TRBJ1-2; the D call from TCRdb, TRBD1, cannot be confirmed without DNA. The CDR3 runs to 14 residues. CDR1 is MNHNY and CDR2 is SVGAGI in the germline V gene (reference sequence). CDR3 sequence reads: CASSSRTGSDGYTF.

By frequency, this clonotype registers medium-sized. This chain joins TRBV19 and TRBJ1-5; TCRdb reports TRBD1, a call that lacks DNA to check it against. Germline-derived CDR1 and CDR2 are LNHDA and SQIVND (reference sequence). This CDR3 has 13 amino acids. The chain's CDR3 is CASRLGTDQPQHF.

The chain joins TRBV28 to TRBJ2-5; the D call from TCRdb, TRBD2, cannot be confirmed without DNA. The CDR3 is made up of 15 amino acids. Germline assignment: CDR1 MDHEN and CDR2 SYDVKM. The chain's CDR3 is CASRSLGLAGETQYF. The entire variable domain, with the rest obtained from reference TRBV28 and TRBJ2-5, is as follows: DVKVTQSSRYLVKRTGEKVFLECVQDMDHENMFWYRQDPGLGLRLIYFSYDVKMKEKGDIPEGYSVSREKKERFSLILESASTNQTSMYLCASRSLGLAGETQYFGPGTRLLVL.

This chain links TRBV15 with TRBJ1-5. CDR1 is LNHNV and CDR2 is YYDKDF in the germline V gene (reference sequence). The CDR3 has 14 amino acids. The CDR3 protein is CATSRVPLDQPQHF.

This clonotype is called medium-sized based on its frequency. The chain uses TRBV5-1 and TRBJ1-1; the TCRdb call, TRBD1, lacks DNA for checking. This CDR3 spans 16 amino acids. CDR1 and CDR2 from the germline V gene are SGHRS and YFSETQ. Here the CDR3 reads CASSPNRQGPNTEAFF.

The V call is TRBV15, the J call TRBJ2-3; TCRdb outputs TRBD1, but without DNA this stays unchecked. Germline V gene sequence: CDR1 LNHNV, CDR2 YYDKDF (reference sequence). The CDR3 is 18 amino acids. Here the CDR3 reads CATRDRESAAQATDTQYF.

The chain has TRBV15 and TRBJ1-4; no DNA is available, so the TRBD1 call from TCRdb remains unchecked. CDR1 and CDR2 (germline): LNHNV, YYDKDF (reference sequence). The CDR3 spans 14 residues. CDR3 residues: CATSRETRGEKLFF.

This chain uses TRBV30 with TRBJ2-7; TCRdb calls TRBD2, which cannot be checked without DNA. The germline V gene has CDR1 GTSNPN and CDR2 SVGIG (reference sequence). The CDR3 covers 12 residues. The CDR3 loop reads CAWAGGSYEQYF. Full variable domain (remainder filled in from reference TRBV30 and TRBJ2-7): SQTIHQWPATLVQPVGSPLSLECTVEGTSNPNLYWYRQAAGRGLQLLFYSVGIGQISSEVPQNLSASRPQDRQFILSSKKLLLSDSGFYLCAWAGGSYEQYFGPGTRLTVT.

The CDR3 sequence is CSARGRGLVTYNSPLHF. The chain carries TRBV20-1 and TRBJ1-6; TCRdb reports TRBD1, a call that lacks DNA to check it against. The CDR3 contains 17 residues. Germline loops: CDR1 DFQATT, CDR2 SNEGSKA (reference sequence).

Its frequency marks this clonotype as medium-sized. The J gene is TRBJ2-3, the V gene TRBV7-6; TCRdb's assignment of TRBD2 cannot be checked, as there is no DNA. The CDR3 runs 15 residues. Germline CDR1 is SGHVS and CDR2 is FNYEAQ. The CDR3: CASSYLASGTDTQYF. The variable domain in full, with the rest retrieved from reference TRBV7-6 and TRBJ2-3, is GAGVSQSPRYKVTKRGQDVALRCDPISGHVSLYWYRQALGQGPEFLTYFNYEAQQDKSGLPNDRFSAERPEGSISTLTIQRTEQRDSAMYRCASSYLASGTDTQYFGPGTRLTVL.

V is TRBV18 and J is TRBJ2-5; TCRdb gives TRBD1 as the D gene, but with no DNA this cannot be confirmed. Germline lookup yields CDR1 KGHSH and CDR2 LQKENI. The CDR3 contains 16 residues. The chain's CDR3 is CASSPPDTGVLETQYF.

The J gene is TRBJ2-1, the V gene TRBV6-2 or TRBV6-3; TCRdb selects TRBD1, and the lack of DNA leaves this call unchecked. The CDR3 is 16 residues long. The germline V gene has CDR1 MNHEY and CDR2 SVGEGT. The CDR3 region is CASRHPERVTYNEQFF.

This clonotype is labeled medium-sized (0.01 to 0.1%) based on frequency. V is TRBV6-1 and J is TRBJ2-2; lacking DNA, the TRBD1 call made by TCRdb goes unchecked. Germline V lookup: CDR1 MNHNS, CDR2 SASEGT. The CDR3 is 15 residues long. Here the CDR3 reads CASSHPGGGTGELFF.

This clonotype ranks as large in terms of frequency. V is TRBV4-1 and J is TRBJ2-1. CDR3 length equals 14 residues. The germline gives CDR1 MGHRA, CDR2 YSYEKL. This CDR3 is CASSQIRSTAEQFF.

This rearrangement joins TRBV14 to TRBJ2-7; TCRdb's D call, TRBD1, is unchecked because there is no DNA. The CDR3 sequence is 16 residues long. Per the germline V gene, CDR1 is SGHDN and CDR2 is FVKESK. The chain's CDR3 is CASSQEEGGLGDEQYF. The variable domain in full, completed from reference TRBV14 and TRBJ2-7, reads EAGVTQFPSHSVIEKGQTVTLRCDPISGHDNLYWYRRVMGKEIKFLLHFVKESKQDESGMPNNRFLAERTGGTYSTLKVQPAELEDSGVYFCASSQEEGGLGDEQYFGPGTRLTVT.

The genes are TRBV7-9 and TRBJ2-7; the TCRdb D gene call, TRBD2, has no DNA to confirm it. CDR3 length: 15 residues. Germline CDR1 reads SEHNR; CDR2 reads FQNEAQ (reference sequence). This CDR3 is CASSFLAGAQDEQYF. The whole variable domain, filled in from reference TRBV7-9 and TRBJ2-7, reads DTGVSQNPRHKITKRGQNVTFRCDPISEHNRLYWYRQTLGQGPEFLTYFQNEAQLEKSRLLSDRFSAERPKGSFSTLEIQRTEQGDSAMYLCASSFLAGAQDEQYFGPGTRLTVT.

The J gene is TRBJ2-1, the V gene TRBV7-2; TCRdb's D call, TRBD2, is unchecked because there is no DNA. The CDR3 length is 18 residues. Looked up from germline, CDR1 is SGHTA and CDR2 is FQGNSA. The CDR3 reads CASSSRWDSGLKNNEQFF.

Its frequency marks this clonotype as medium-sized. The CDR3 loop reads CASSYSAGRETQYF. The genes are TRBV6-2 or TRBV6-3 and TRBJ2-5; the TRBD1 assignment by TCRdb is unverifiable without DNA. The CDR3 spans 14 residues. The germline V gene has CDR1 MNHEY and CDR2 SVGEGT.

This clonotype is called medium-sized based on its frequency. The V and J genes are TRBV6-4 and TRBJ2-3. This CDR3 has 13 amino acids. Germline V gene data show CDR1 as MRHNA and CDR2 as SNTAGT. CDR3 loop: CASSETETDTQYF.

V gene TRBV6-1 combines with J gene TRBJ2-7. This CDR3 comprises 15 residues. Germline V gene lookup returns CDR1 MNHNS and CDR2 SASEGT. CDR3 loop: CASSTRAGGSYEQYF.

The V call is TRBV28, the J call TRBJ2-1; TCRdb's D call, TRBD1, is unchecked because there is no DNA. The CDR3 spans 14 residues. Germline V gives CDR1 MDHEN, CDR2 SYDVKM. CDR3 loop: CASGFGAPGRWQFF.

The rearrangement uses TRBV10-3 and TRBJ2-7; without DNA, the TCRdb call of TRBD1 cannot be checked. Per the germline V gene, CDR1 is ENHRY and CDR2 is SYGVKD. The CDR3 extends over 14 amino acids. The CDR3 sequence is CAIGGQGDPYEQYF.

The CDR3 reads CASSDPSMNTEAFF. V is TRBV2 and J is TRBJ1-1. This CDR3 contains 14 residues. From germline, CDR1 is SNHLY and CDR2 FYNNEI.

Its frequency marks this clonotype as medium-sized. The genes are TRBV4-1 and TRBJ2-1; there is no DNA to check the TCRdb D call of TRBD1. The CDR3 is made up of 16 amino acids. Germline V gene sequence: CDR1 MGHRA, CDR2 YSYEKL. CDR3 in amino acids: CASSQDARASYNEQFF.

The chain uses TRBV9 and TRBJ2-3. The CDR3 is 15 amino acids. The V gene's germline CDR1 is SGDLS and CDR2 YYNGEE. CDR3 sequence: CASSVGGSASDTQYF. The full variable domain, in which reference TRBV9 and TRBJ2-3 provide the parts outside the CDR3, is DSGVTQTPKHLITATGQRVTLRCSPRSGDLSVYWYQQSLDQGLQFLIQYYNGEERAKGNILERFSAQQFPDLHSELNLSSLELGDSALYFCASSVGGSASDTQYFGPGTRLTVL.

This clonotype counts as large (0.1 to 1%) by frequency. The J gene is TRBJ1-3, the V gene TRBV28. There are 16 residues in the CDR3. Germline assignment: CDR1 MDHEN and CDR2 SYDVKM. The CDR3 protein is CASSLRERRFGNTIYF.

Judged by frequency, this clonotype is medium-sized. This sequence joins TRBV7-9 and TRBJ2-3. This CDR3 contains 13 residues. Germline lookup yields CDR1 SEHNR and CDR2 FQNEAQ (reference sequence). The CDR3 here is CASSLAGEDTQYF.

This clonotype is identified as large from frequency. The CDR3 is CASSFPRVGGKETQYF. V is TRBV28 and J is TRBJ2-5; TCRdb selects TRBD1, and the lack of DNA leaves this call unchecked. CDR3 length equals 16 residues. Germline V gene data show CDR1 as MDHEN and CDR2 as SYDVKM.

Its frequency marks this clonotype as medium-sized. V is TRBV2 and J is TRBJ1-1. CDR1 is SNHLY, CDR2 FYNNEI, per germline. The CDR3 has 11 residues. This CDR3 reads CASLWNTEAFF.

This clonotype is labeled medium-sized (0.01 to 0.1%) based on frequency. The rearrangement links TRBV6-1 to TRBJ2-1; TCRdb's assignment of TRBD1 cannot be checked, as there is no DNA. Germline lookup yields CDR1 MNHNS and CDR2 SASEGT. CDR3 size: 13 residues. The CDR3 spells CASSWDRDNEQFF.

The rearrangement links TRBV15 to TRBJ2-5; TCRdb's D call of TRBD1 is untestable without DNA. CDR3 length equals 14 residues. The germline CDR1 and CDR2 sequences are LNHNV and YYDKDF (reference sequence). CDR3 sequence reads: CATSRDRGRETQYF.

This rearrangement joins TRBV10-2 to TRBJ2-6; lacking DNA, the TRBD2 call made by TCRdb goes unchecked. Germline CDR1 reads WSHSY; CDR2 reads SAAADI. The length of the CDR3 is 19 residues. CDR3 protein: CASSNVLVTSRRGANVLTF.